The 27 T cell receptor beta chains reported below all come from one sample, sequenced in a study of T cells in Graves' hyperthyroidism and ophthalmopathy. RNA transcripts served as the template for amplifying TCR beta CDR3 regions. The TCR CDR3 was amplified in a first-round RT-PCR using the HTBI primer set. Each CDR3 protein gets one entry after TCRdb re-called the multiplex PCR reads with MiXCR. The table records 400,000 to 500,000 distinct CDR3 sequences, roughly 13% of them present only once. Input material: blood. The origin of the receptors is a woman aged 18-35 years with Graves' hyperthyroidism.

This clonotype has a count of ten or more. CDR3 sequence: CASSGLGEQYF. CDR3 nucleotides: TGTGCCAGCAGTGGGTTGGGCGAGCAGTACTTC. The chain couples TRBV27 to TRBJ2-7; no definite D call. Germline V CDR1 and CDR2: MNHEY, SMNVEV (reference sequence). This CDR3 has 11 amino acids. V lost 5 bases and J lost 6, with 8 bases in between.

In this sample, this clonotype turned up many times. The chain joins TRBV3-1 to TRBJ2-3; D is undetermined. CDR3 length: 16 amino acids. V lost 0 bases and J 9 bases, leaving 19 bases between the germline ends. Looked up from germline, CDR1 is LGHDT and CDR2 is YNNKEL (reference sequence). The DNA of the CDR3 is TGTGCCAGCAGCCAAGAGGCAAGGCCCTCACGAGGAACGCAGTATTTT. Protein sequence: CASSQEARPSRGTQYF.

This chain joins TRBV30 and TRBJ1-1; 7 positions agree with TRBD1. Unmatched junction bases numbered 10, after V lost 2 bases and J lost 4 bases. This CDR3 region has 15 residues. Per the germline V gene, CDR1 is GTSNPN and CDR2 is SVGIG (reference sequence). The CDR3 loop is CAWSPEDRATTEAFF. CDR3 nucleotides: TGTGCCTGGAGTCCGGAAGACAGGGCAACCACTGAAGCTTTCTTT.

This clonotype has at least ten counts. CDR3 nucleotide sequence: TGTGCCAGCAGAAGGGACAGGGGGTCTAATTCACCCCTCCACTTT. Its protein is CASRRDRGSNSPLHF. The chain combines TRBV2 with TRBJ1-6; the match to TRBD1 covers 11 bases. CDR1 is SNHLY, CDR2 FYNNEI, per germline. The CDR3 extends over 15 amino acids. V was pared by 6 bases and J by 6 bases, with 4 bases of the junction left unmatched.

This clonotype was recorded at least ten times. The chain recombines TRBV28 with TRBJ2-5; perhaps TRBD1 as D (6 bases). V lost 5 bases to trimming and J lost 1 base, with 11 bases between them. The CDR3 has 14 residues. Germline lookup yields CDR1 MDHEN and CDR2 SYDVKM. CDR3 nucleotides: TGTGCCAGCAGTCCAGAAGGGGGCCAAGAGACCCAGTACTTC. Residues: CASSPEGGQETQYF.

Many counts were recorded for this clonotype. This chain joins TRBV5-1 and TRBJ1-5; D might be TRBD1 (5 bases). Deletions cut 4 bases from V and 5 bases from J, with 16 bases between. The CDR3 consists of 15 residues. The V gene's germline CDR1 is SGHRS and CDR2 YFSETQ. The CDR3 reads CASSLGTGTYQPQHF. CDR3 coding DNA: TGCGCCAGCAGCCTGGGGACGGGAACCTATCAGCCCCAGCATTTT.

The CDR3, as DNA: TGTGCCAGCAGTGAAGCGGCAGCGGGAGGTATGGAGACCCAGTACTTC. Amino acid sequence: CASSEAAAGGMETQYF. V is TRBV2 and J is TRBJ2-5, with 9 bases lining up with TRBD2. The germline V gene encodes CDR1 SNHLY and CDR2 FYNNEI. Trimming at V came to 0 bases and at J to 5 bases, leaving 7 bases not matched to a gene. The length of the CDR3 is 16 residues.

On this clonotype: One base away lies a much larger clone, so this may be a sequencing read error. The chain employs TRBV19 and TRBJ1-1; D is unclear. Germline lookup yields CDR1 LNHDA and CDR2 SQIVND (reference sequence). V was trimmed by 6 bases and J by 1 base, leaving 15 bases between them. This CDR3 comprises 15 residues. The CDR3 nucleotides read TGTGCCAGTAGCCACCACCCGACGGAGAACACTGAAGCTTTCTTT. Translation gives CASSHHPTENTEAFF.

This clonotype was recorded at least ten times. The CDR3 DNA sequence: TGCAGTGCTAGAGATTGGGCTAGCGGGAGAGGAGAGACCCAGTACTTC. Encoded protein: CSARDWASGRGETQYF. The V call is TRBV20-1, the J call TRBJ2-5; 10 nucleotides align to TRBD2. CDR3 length: 16 amino acids. The V segment lost 0 bases and the J segment 4 bases; nucleotides outside the gene matches: 8. CDR1 and CDR2 from the germline V gene are DFQATT and SNEGSKA (reference sequence).

This clonotype showed up many times. V is TRBV19 and J is TRBJ2-1; 9 nucleotides agree with TRBD2. Germline V gene lookup returns CDR1 LNHDA and CDR2 SQIVND (reference sequence). V shed 2 bases and J 4 bases; nucleotides not matched to a gene: 9. The CDR3 is 17 residues long. The CDR3 nucleotides read TGTGCCAGTAGTATATCTGGAGCGGGAGGCAAGTACAATGAGCAGTTCTTC. Translation: CASSISGAGGKYNEQFF.

This clonotype has only a few counts. The chain employs TRBV9 and TRBJ2-2, with a possible D match to TRBD2 (5 bases). V shed 0 bases and J shed 3 bases, with 9 bases lying between them. Per the germline V gene, CDR1 is SGDLS and CDR2 is YYNGEE. The CDR3 is 15 residues long. CDR3 sequence: CASSVGGADTGELFF. The CDR3 DNA follows: TGTGCCAGCAGCGTAGGTGGAGCGGACACCGGGGAGCTGTTTTTT.

This clonotype was recorded a few times. V is TRBV27 and J is TRBJ2-1; 9 positions match TRBD2. V shed 5 bases, J shed 9 bases, and the junction held 8 bases outside the gene matches. Germline V gene lookup returns CDR1 MNHEY and CDR2 SMNVEV (reference sequence). This CDR3 spans 14 amino acids. CDR3 loop: CASSLGTSRPEQFF. The CDR3 DNA reads as TGTGCCAGCAGTCTCGGGACTAGCCGCCCTGAGCAGTTCTTC.

This clonotype was detected only a few times. The chain joins TRBV5-1 to TRBJ2-1; tentatively, D is TRBD2 (6 bases). Germline CDR1 and CDR2: SGHRS and YFSETQ. The germline V and J ends were trimmed by 0 bases and 10 bases, with 11 bases remaining between them. This CDR3 contains 13 residues. The CDR3 region has the DNA TGCGCCAGCAGCTTGGGGAAAAGCGGGGAGCAGTTCTTC. Its protein is CASSLGKSGEQFF.

This clonotype was detected many times. This chain links TRBV12-5 with TRBJ2-1, with D uncertain. Germline V gives CDR1 LGHNT, CDR2 FRNRAP. Trimming cost V 2 bases and J 8 bases, with 22 bases left between them. This CDR3 has 17 residues. DNA of the CDR3: TGTGCTAGTGGTTTGCCGCCGTATCAAGTCTCAAAGGATGAGCAGTTCTTC. It yields the protein CASGLPPYQVSKDEQFF. The full variable domain, with the rest looked up from reference TRBV12-5 and TRBJ2-1, is DARVTQTPRHKVTEMGQEVTMRCQPILGHNTVFWYRQTMMQGLELLAYFRNRAPLDDSGMPKDRFSAEMPDATLATLKIQPSEPRDSAVYFCASGLPPYQVSKDEQFFGPGTRLTVL.

This sequence joins TRBV2 and TRBJ2-3; 10 nucleotides line up with TRBD2. The V gene end was trimmed by 2 bases and the J gene end by 3 bases; junction bases not matched to a gene: 2. The germline gives CDR1 SNHLY, CDR2 FYNNEI. The CDR3 is made up of 15 amino acids. CDR3 amino acids: CASSESGRVTDTQYF. For the CDR3, the DNA is TGTGCCAGCAGTGAAAGCGGGAGGGTGACAGATACGCAGTATTTT.

The table lists this clonotype with many counts. The chain links TRBV4-3 to TRBJ2-7; D is unclear. Germline V gene data show CDR1 as LGHNA and CDR2 as YSLEER. V gave up 1 base and J gave up 0 bases, with 10 bases separating them. The CDR3 is 15 residues long. CDR3 in amino acids: CASSQGVRSSYEQYF. As DNA, the CDR3 is TGCGCCAGCAGCCAAGGTGTACGGAGCTCCTACGAGCAGTACTTC.

The chain uses TRBV9 and TRBJ2-5; perhaps TRBD1 as D (5 bases). CDR1 is SGDLS, CDR2 YYNGEE, per germline. The V gene lost 3 bases and the J gene lost 1 base, with 7 bases spanning the gap. The CDR3 loop spans 13 amino acids. The CDR3 DNA follows: TGTGCCAGCAGCGGACAGACCCAAGAGACCCAGTACTTC. Translated, it gives CASSGQTQETQYF.

This sequence joins TRBV18 and TRBJ2-1; D call uncertain. The CDR3 is 13 residues long. Trimming removed 0 bases from V and 10 bases from J, with 10 bases in between. Per germline, CDR1 KGHSH and CDR2 LQKENI. DNA of the CDR3: TGTGCCAGCTCACCACCGATGAGCGAGGAGCAGTTCTTC. Its protein product is CASSPPMSEEQFF.

This clonotype was picked up many times. The V and J genes are TRBV9 and TRBJ2-3, with 8 positions matching TRBD2. The CDR3 consists of 15 residues. V was clipped by 2 bases and J by 3 bases; unmatched bases: 5. Germline V gene data show CDR1 as SGDLS and CDR2 as YYNGEE. CDR3 nucleotides: TGTGCCAGCAGCGTTTCCGGGACTAGTACAGATACGCAGTATTTT. This translates into CASSVSGTSTDTQYF.

In this sample, this clonotype turned up many times. The chain has TRBV3-1 and TRBJ2-7; the match to TRBD2 covers 10 bases. The length of the CDR3 is 14 residues. V shed 4 bases, J shed 6 bases, and the junction held 6 bases outside the gene matches. Germline lookup yields CDR1 LGHDT and CDR2 YNNKEL (reference sequence). The CDR3 region has the DNA TGTGCCAGCAGCCTTAGCGGGAGGCGCGGCGAGCAGTACTTC. This sequence encodes CASSLSGRRGEQYF.

This clonotype was counted ten times or more. The chain links TRBV7-2 to TRBJ2-2; no clear D gene. Trimming stripped 3 bases from V and 4 bases from J, with 12 bases between. From germline, CDR1 is SGHTA and CDR2 FQGNSA. CDR3 size: 15 residues. The CDR3 reads CASSLTLESTGELFF. The CDR3 region has the DNA TGTGCCAGCAGCTTGACACTTGAGAGCACCGGGGAGCTGTTTTTT.

This clonotype was seen a handful of times. The chain uses TRBV7-9 and TRBJ1-1; a weak D match, TRBD1 (5 bases). V was pared by 1 base and J by 2 bases, with 11 bases between. CDR3 length equals 15 residues. Germline V lookup: CDR1 SEHNR, CDR2 FQNEAQ (reference sequence). CDR3 DNA sequence: TGTGCCAGCAGCTTAGACGGGACGGCAAACACTGAAGCTTTCTTT. Amino acids: CASSLDGTANTEAFF.

This clonotype has at least ten counts. V gene TRBV5-1 combines with J gene TRBJ2-1; 7 bases agree with TRBD2. J gave up 6 bases and V 9 bases, and 12 bases lay outside the gene matches. The CDR3 totals 14 residues. Per the germline V gene, CDR1 is SGHRS and CDR2 is YFSETQ. The CDR3 here is CATSVRSSGNEQFF. The DNA for the CDR3 is TGCGCCACCTCCGTGCGGTCTAGCGGCAATGAGCAGTTCTTC. Together with reference TRBV5-1 and TRBJ2-1, the CDR3 gives the full variable domain: KAGVTQTPRYLIKTRGQQVTLSCSPISGHRSVSWYQQTPGQGLQFLFEYFSETQRNKGNFPGRFSGRQFSNSRSEMNVSTLELGDSALYLCATSVRSSGNEQFFGPGTRLTVL.

This clonotype was detected a few times. This chain links TRBV15 with TRBJ2-5; D is undetermined. Germline V gene lookup returns CDR1 LNHNV and CDR2 YYDKDF (reference sequence). The CDR3 is 12 residues long. V lost 2 bases to trimming and J lost 1 base, with 2 bases between them. The CDR3 DNA reads as TGTGCCACCAGCAGAATCCAAGAGACCCAGTACTTC. Its translation: CATSRIQETQYF.

The table lists this clonotype with many counts. The chain joins TRBV20-1 to TRBJ1-6, with a weak D call TRBD1 (6 bases). The germline CDR1 and CDR2 sequences are DFQATT and SNEGSKA (reference sequence). This CDR3 contains 15 residues. Trimming shortened V by 6 bases and J by 7 bases, and 19 bases separated the two germline ends. For the CDR3, the DNA is TGCAGTGCGCAGACAGGAAACCAGCCGAATTCACCCCTCCACTTT. Amino acids: CSAQTGNQPNSPLHF.

This clonotype showed up just once. The CDR3 loop reads CSVGTSGRRNEQFF. CDR3 sequence (DNA): TGCAGCGTTGGGACTAGCGGGAGACGGAATGAGCAGTTCTTC. The chain has TRBV29-1 and TRBJ2-1; 13 nucleotides agree with TRBD2. This CDR3 has 14 residues. Germline V gene sequence: CDR1 SQVTM, CDR2 ANQGSEA. The V and J ends lost 4 bases and 7 bases, in that order; junction bases with no gene match: 4.

About this clonotype: The junction shows a germline mismatch at one end, possibly a read error. The CDR3 DNA is TGTGCCAGCAGGGAGGACAGGGCTGGGGCCAACGTCCCGACTTTC. This gives the protein CASREDRAGANVPTF. V and J are TRBV7-3 and TRBJ2-6; TRBD1 agrees at 8 bases. Germline CDR1 SGHTA, CDR2 FQGTGA. The CDR3 length is 15 residues.